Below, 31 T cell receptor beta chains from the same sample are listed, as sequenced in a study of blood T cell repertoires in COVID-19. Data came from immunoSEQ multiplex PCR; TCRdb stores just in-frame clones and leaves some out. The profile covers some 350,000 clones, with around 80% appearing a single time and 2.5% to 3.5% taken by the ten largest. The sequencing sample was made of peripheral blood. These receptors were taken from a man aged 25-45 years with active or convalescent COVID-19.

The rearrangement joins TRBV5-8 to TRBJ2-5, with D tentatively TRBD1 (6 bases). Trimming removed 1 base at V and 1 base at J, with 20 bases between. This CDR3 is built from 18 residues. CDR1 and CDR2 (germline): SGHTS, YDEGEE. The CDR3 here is CASSLLFEVGTFQETQYF. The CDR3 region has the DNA TGTGCCAGCAGCTTGCTCTTCGAGGTCGGGACATTCCAAGAGACCCAGTACTTC.

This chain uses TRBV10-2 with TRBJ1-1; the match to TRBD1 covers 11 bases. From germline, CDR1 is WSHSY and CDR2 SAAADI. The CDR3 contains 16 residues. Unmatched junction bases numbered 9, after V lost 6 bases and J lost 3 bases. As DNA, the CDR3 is TGCGCCAGCAGCTCCCGGGACAGGGGGGGTCACACTGAAGCTTTCTTT. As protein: CASSSRDRGGHTEAFF.

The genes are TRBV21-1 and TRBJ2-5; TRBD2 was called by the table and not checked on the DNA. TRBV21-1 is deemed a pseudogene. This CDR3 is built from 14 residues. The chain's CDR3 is CASSNSSGEETQYF. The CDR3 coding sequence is TGTGCCAGCAGCAATTCGAGCGGTGAAGAGACCCAGTACTTC.

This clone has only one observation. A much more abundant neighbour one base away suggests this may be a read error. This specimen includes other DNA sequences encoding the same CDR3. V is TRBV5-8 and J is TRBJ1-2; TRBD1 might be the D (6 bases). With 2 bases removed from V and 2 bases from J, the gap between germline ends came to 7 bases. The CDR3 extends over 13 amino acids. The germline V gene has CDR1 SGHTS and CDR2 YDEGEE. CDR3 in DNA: TGTGCCAGCAGCTTAGGACAGAACTATGGCTACACCTTC. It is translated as CASSLGQNYGYTF. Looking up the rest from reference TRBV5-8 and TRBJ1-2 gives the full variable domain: EAGVTQSPTHLIKTRGQQATLRCSPISGHTSVYWYQQALGLGLQFLLWYDEGEERNRGNFPPRFSGRQFPNYSSELNVNALELEDSALYLCASSLGQNYGYTFGSGTRLTVV.

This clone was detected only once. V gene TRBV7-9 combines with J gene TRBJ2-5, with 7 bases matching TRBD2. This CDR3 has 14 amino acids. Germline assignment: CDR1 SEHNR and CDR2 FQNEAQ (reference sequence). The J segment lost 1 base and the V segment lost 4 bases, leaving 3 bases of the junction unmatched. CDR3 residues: CASSSGGTQETQYF. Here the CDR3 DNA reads TGTGCCAGCAGCTCGGGGGGAACCCAAGAGACCCAGTACTTC.

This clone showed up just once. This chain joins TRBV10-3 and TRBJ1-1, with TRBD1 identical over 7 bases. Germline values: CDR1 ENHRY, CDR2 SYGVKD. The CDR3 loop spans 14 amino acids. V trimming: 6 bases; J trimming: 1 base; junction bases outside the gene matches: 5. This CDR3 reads CAISLGQQNTEAFF. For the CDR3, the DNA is TGTGCCATCAGCCTGGGACAGCAGAACACTGAAGCTTTCTTT.

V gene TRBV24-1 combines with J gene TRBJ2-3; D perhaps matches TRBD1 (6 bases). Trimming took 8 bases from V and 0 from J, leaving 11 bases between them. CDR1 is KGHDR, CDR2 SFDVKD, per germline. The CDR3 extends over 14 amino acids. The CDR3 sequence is CATKKDSSTDTQYF. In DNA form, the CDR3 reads TGTGCCACCAAGAAGGACAGTAGCACAGATACGCAGTATTTT.

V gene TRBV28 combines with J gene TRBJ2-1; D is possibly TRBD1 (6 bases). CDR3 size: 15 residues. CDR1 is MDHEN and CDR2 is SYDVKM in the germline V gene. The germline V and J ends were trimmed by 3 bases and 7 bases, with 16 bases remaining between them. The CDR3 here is CASSFITGSGNEQFF. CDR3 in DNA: TGTGCCAGCAGTTTCATTACAGGGAGCGGTAATGAGCAGTTCTTC. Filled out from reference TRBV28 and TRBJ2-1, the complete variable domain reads DVKVTQSSRYLVKRTGEKVFLECVQDMDHENMFWYRQDPGLGLRLIYFSYDVKMKEKGDIPEGYSVSREKKERFSLILESASTNQTSMYLCASSFITGSGNEQFFGPGTRLTVL.

The CDR3 region is CASSFSQGGYTF. CDR3 coding DNA: TGTGCCAGCAGTTTTAGTCAGGGAGGCTACACCTTC. The V gene is TRBV12-3 or TRBV12-4, the J gene TRBJ1-2, with a possible D match to TRBD1 (5 bases). The CDR3 is made up of 12 amino acids. Trimming took 3 bases from V and 8 from J, leaving 10 bases between them.

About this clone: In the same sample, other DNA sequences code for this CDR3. Written as DNA, the CDR3 is TGTGCCAGCAGCCCGGGACAGGGGGGTGAAAAACTGTTTTTT. It translates to CASSPGQGGEKLFF. V usage is TRBV9 and J usage is TRBJ1-4; TRBD1 agrees at 11 bases. Germline values: CDR1 SGDLS, CDR2 YYNGEE. The junction had 3 bases not matched to a gene; V was cut back by 4 bases and J by 7 bases. There are 14 residues in the CDR3.

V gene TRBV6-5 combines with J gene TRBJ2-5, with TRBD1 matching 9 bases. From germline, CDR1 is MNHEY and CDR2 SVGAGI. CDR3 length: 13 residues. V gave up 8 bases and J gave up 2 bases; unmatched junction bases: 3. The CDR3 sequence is CASAGTGQETQYF. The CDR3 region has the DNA TGTGCCAGCGCCGGGACAGGGCAAGAGACCCAGTACTTC.

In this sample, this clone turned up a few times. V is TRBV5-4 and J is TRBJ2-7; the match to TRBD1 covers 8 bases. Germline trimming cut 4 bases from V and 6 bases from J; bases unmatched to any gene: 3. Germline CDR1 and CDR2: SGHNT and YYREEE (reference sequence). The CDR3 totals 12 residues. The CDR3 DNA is TGTGCCAGCAGCGGGACAGGAGTCGAGCAGTACTTC. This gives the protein CASSGTGVEQYF.

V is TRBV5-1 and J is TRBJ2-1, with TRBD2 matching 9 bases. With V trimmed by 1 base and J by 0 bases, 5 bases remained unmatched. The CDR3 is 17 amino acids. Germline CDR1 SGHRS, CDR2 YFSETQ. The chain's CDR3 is CASSLLVSGSSYNEQFF. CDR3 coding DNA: TGCGCCAGCAGCTTGCTCGTTAGCGGGAGCTCCTACAATGAGCAGTTCTTC.

CDR3 region: CASSPRRSYSGNTIYF. CDR3 coding DNA: TGTGCCAGCAGCCCAAGGAGGAGCTACTCTGGAAACACCATATATTTT. The chain recombines TRBV7-2 with TRBJ1-3, with D unresolved. This CDR3 contains 16 residues. The V gene lost 5 bases and the J gene lost 0 bases, with 14 bases spanning the gap. Germline V gene sequence: CDR1 SGHTA, CDR2 FQGNSA.

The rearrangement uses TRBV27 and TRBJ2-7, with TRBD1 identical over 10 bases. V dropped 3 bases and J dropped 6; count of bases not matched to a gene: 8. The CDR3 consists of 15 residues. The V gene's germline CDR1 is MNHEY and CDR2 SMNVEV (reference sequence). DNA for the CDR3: TGTGCCAGCAGTTTGAGGGACAGGGGAGCTGCCGAGCAGTACTTC. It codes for CASSLRDRGAAEQYF.

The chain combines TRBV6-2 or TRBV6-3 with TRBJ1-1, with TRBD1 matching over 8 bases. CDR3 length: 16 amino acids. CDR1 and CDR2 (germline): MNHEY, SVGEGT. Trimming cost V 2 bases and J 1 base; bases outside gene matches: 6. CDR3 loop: CASSYGPGTGNTEAFF. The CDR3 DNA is TGTGCCAGCAGTTACGGGCCCGGGACAGGGAACACTGAAGCTTTCTTT.

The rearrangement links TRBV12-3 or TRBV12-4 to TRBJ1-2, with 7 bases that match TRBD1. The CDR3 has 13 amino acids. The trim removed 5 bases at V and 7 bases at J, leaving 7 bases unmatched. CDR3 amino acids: CASSRQGDSGYTF. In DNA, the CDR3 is TGTGCCAGCAGTCGACAGGGAGATAGTGGCTACACCTTC.

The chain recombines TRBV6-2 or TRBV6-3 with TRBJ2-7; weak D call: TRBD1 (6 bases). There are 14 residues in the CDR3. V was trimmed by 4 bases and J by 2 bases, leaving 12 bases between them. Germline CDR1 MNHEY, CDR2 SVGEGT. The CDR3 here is CASSSYTGPYEQYF. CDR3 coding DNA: TGTGCCAGCAGTTCGTATACAGGGCCCTACGAGCAGTACTTC.

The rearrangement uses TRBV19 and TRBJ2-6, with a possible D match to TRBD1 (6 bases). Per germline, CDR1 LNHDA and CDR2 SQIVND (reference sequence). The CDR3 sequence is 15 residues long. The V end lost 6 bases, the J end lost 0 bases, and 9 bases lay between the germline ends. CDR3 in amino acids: CASSTGLSGANVLTF. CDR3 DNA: TGTGCCAGTAGCACAGGGCTCTCTGGGGCCAACGTCCTGACTTTC.

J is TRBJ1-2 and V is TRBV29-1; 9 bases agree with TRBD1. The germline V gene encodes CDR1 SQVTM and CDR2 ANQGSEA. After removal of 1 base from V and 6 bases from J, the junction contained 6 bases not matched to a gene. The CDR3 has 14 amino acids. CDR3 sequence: CSVEVPQGAHGYTF. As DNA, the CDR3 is TGCAGCGTTGAAGTTCCACAGGGGGCCCATGGCTACACCTTC. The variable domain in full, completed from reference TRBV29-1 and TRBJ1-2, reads SAVISQKPSRDICQRGTSLTIQCQVDSQVTMMFWYRQQPGQSLTLIATANQGSEATYESGFVIDKFPISRPNLTFSTLTVSNMSPEDSSIYLCSVEVPQGAHGYTFGSGTRLTVV.

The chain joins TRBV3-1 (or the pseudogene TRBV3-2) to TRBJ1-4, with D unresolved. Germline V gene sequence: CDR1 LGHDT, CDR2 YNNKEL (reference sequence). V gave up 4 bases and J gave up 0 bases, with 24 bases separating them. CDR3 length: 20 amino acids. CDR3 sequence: CASSPCPAVDSRATNEKLFF. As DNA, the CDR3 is TGTGCCAGCAGCCCTTGCCCCGCCGTAGATAGTCGGGCAACTAATGAAAAACTGTTTTTT.

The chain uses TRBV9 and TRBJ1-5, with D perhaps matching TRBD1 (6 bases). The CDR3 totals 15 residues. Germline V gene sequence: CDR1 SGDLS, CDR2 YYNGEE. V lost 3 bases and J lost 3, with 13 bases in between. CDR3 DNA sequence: TGTGCCAGCAGCGGTTCCGGGACACTCAATCAGCCCCAGCATTTT. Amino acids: CASSGSGTLNQPQHF.

CDR3 loop: CASSQDEDTSWGSPSYNEQFF. The CDR3 region has the DNA TGCGCCAGCAGCCAAGATGAGGATACTAGCTGGGGGTCGCCTTCCTACAATGAGCAGTTCTTC. The V call is TRBV4-3, the J call TRBJ2-1; TRBD2 might be the D (6 bases). Trimming took off 0 bases at V and 1 base at J, with 25 bases between the two ends. The CDR3 has 21 residues. Germline V lookup: CDR1 LGHNA, CDR2 YSLEER.

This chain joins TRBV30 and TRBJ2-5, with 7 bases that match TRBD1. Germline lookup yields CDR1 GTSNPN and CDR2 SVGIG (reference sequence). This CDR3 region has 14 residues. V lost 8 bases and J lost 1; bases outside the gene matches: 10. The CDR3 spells CARGPKGRQETQYF. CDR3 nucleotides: TGTGCCAGGGGGCCCAAGGGGCGCCAAGAGACCCAGTACTTC.

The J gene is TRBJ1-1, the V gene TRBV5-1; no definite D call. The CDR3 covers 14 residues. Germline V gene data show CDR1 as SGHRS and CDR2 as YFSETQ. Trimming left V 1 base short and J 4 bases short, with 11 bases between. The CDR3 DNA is TGCGCCAGCAGCTTGTCTGAGGTTGCCACTGAAGCTTTCTTT. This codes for CASSLSEVATEAFF.

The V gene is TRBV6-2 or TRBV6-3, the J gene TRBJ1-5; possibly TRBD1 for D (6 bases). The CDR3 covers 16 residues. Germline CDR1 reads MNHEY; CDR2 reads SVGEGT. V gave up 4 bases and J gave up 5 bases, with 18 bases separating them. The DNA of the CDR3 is TGTGCCAGCAGTTCTCCGGGACAAGGTATTCATCAGCCCCAGCATTTT. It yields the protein CASSSPGQGIHQPQHF.

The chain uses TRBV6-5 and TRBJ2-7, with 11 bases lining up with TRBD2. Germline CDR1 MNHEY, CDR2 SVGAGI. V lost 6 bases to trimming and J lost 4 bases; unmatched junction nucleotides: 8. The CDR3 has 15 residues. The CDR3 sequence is CASRVPLAGGYEQYF. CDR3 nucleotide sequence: TGTGCCAGCAGGGTCCCGCTAGCGGGAGGTTACGAGCAGTACTTC.

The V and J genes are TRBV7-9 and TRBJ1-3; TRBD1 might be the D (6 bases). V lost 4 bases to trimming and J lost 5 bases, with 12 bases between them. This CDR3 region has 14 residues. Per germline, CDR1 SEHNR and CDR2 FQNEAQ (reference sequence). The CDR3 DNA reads TGTGCCAGCAGCTCGACAGGTCCTAGAAACACCATATATTTT. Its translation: CASSSTGPRNTIYF.

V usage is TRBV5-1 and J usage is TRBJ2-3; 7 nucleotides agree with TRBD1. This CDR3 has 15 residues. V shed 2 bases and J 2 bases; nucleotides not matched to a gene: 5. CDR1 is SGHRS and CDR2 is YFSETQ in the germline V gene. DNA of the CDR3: TGCGCCAGCAGCTTAAACAGGGGCCCCACAGATACGCAGTATTTT. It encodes CASSLNRGPTDTQYF.

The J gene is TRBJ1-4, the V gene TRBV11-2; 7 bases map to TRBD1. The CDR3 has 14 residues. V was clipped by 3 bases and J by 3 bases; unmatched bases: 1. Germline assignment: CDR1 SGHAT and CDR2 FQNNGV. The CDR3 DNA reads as TGTGCCAGCAGCTTCGGACAGGCTAATGAAAAACTGTTTTTT. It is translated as CASSFGQANEKLFF.

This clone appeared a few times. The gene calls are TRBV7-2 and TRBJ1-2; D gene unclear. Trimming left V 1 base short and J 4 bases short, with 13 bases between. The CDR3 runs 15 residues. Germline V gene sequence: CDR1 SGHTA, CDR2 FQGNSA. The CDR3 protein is CASSLDGLEPYGYTF. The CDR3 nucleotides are TGTGCCAGCAGCTTAGACGGTCTAGAACCCTATGGCTACACCTTC.